The 10 T cell receptor beta chains presented below share a single source sample, sequenced in a study of regulatory T cells in long-lasting Graves disease. Time point: newly diagnosed GD, antithyroid drugs for less than 3 months. PBMC-derived RNA was used for the TCR library. With iRepertoire HTBI primers and Arm-PCR of CDR3 regions, TCR beta libraries were built. TCRdb called the multiplex PCR reads again in MiXCR, with one record for every CDR3 protein. The repertoire holds more than 400,000 distinct CDR3 sequences, with about a sixth as singletons. A further study also used this sample, focusing on T cells in Graves' hyperthyroidism and ophthalmopathy.

This sample comprised peripheral blood mononuclear cells (PBMCs), obtained at new diagnosis, from a patient treated with antithyroid drugs. These receptors all stem from a young woman with Graves disease.

This clonotype came up many times. J is TRBJ2-3 and V is TRBV28, with TRBD1 as a possible D gene (6 bases). The germline CDR1 and CDR2 sequences are MDHEN and SYDVKM. The CDR3 spans 17 residues. The ends were cut back, 8 bases at V and 4 bases at J, with 25 bases in the middle. The CDR3 loop reads CASAWGFQGKTADTQYF. CDR3 DNA sequence: TGTGCCAGCGCCTGGGGGTTCCAGGGGAAGACTGCAGATACGCAGTATTTT.

The chain recombines TRBV4-3 with TRBJ2-1; possibly TRBD1 for D (6 bases). CDR3 length equals 16 residues. Trimming took off 0 bases at V and 8 bases at J, with 17 bases between the two ends. CDR1 LGHNA and CDR2 YSLEER come from the germline V gene. CDR3 amino acids: CASSQEGAGAMDEQFF. CDR3 coding DNA: TGCGCCAGCAGCCAAGAAGGGGCAGGGGCTATGGATGAGCAGTTCTTC.

This clonotype was observed many times. The chain joins TRBV7-3 to TRBJ2-3; D is unclear. Looked up from germline, CDR1 is SGHTA and CDR2 is FQGTGA. V was trimmed by 3 bases and J by 0 bases, leaving 4 bases between them. This CDR3 comprises 13 residues. The CDR3 region is CASSFISTDTQYF. The CDR3 DNA sequence: TGTGCCAGCAGCTTTATAAGCACAGATACGCAGTATTTT.

This clonotype came up many times. The chain carries TRBV9 and TRBJ2-3; a possible D gene is TRBD1 (6 bases). Looked up from germline, CDR1 is SGDLS and CDR2 is YYNGEE. The CDR3 extends over 16 amino acids. Deletions cut 2 bases from V and 1 base from J, with 14 bases between. CDR3 residues: CASSVQDRAGTDTQYF. The CDR3 DNA sequence: TGTGCCAGCAGCGTTCAGGACAGAGCGGGCACAGATACGCAGTATTTT.

This clonotype was detected ten times or more. The junction shows a germline mismatch at one end, possibly a read error. The rearrangement uses TRBV2 and TRBJ2-1, with 9 bases identical to TRBD2. Germline V gene lookup returns CDR1 SNHLY and CDR2 FYNNEI. The CDR3 has 15 residues. The DNA of the CDR3 is TGTGCCAGCAGGGAAGGGGCGGGAGGGGGGACTGAGCAGTTCTTC. Amino acids: CASREGAGGGTEQFF.

In the case of this clonotype: This may be a read error, as it is one base from a much larger clone. The gene calls are TRBV18 and TRBJ1-2; 7 bases map to TRBD1. Germline V lookup: CDR1 KGHSH, CDR2 LQKENI. The CDR3 is 13 amino acids. CDR3 in amino acids: CASSPLGGVGCTF. As DNA, the CDR3 is TGTGCCAGCTCACCCCTAGGGGGCGTGGGCTGCACCTTC.

This clonotype was seen ten or more times. The chain carries TRBV5-6 and TRBJ2-1, with 7 bases that match TRBD1. Germline loops: CDR1 SGHDT, CDR2 YYEEEE. The CDR3 is made up of 15 amino acids. V lost 4 bases to trimming and J lost 3 bases; unmatched junction nucleotides: 7. The CDR3 loop reads CASSQDRPLYNEQFF. For the CDR3, the DNA is TGTGCCAGCAGCCAGGACAGGCCACTCTACAATGAGCAGTTCTTC.

Comment on this clonotype: A much bigger clone sits one base away, suggesting this may be a read error. This rearrangement joins TRBV11-2 to TRBJ1-2, with a weak D call TRBD1 (6 bases). Per germline, CDR1 SGHAT and CDR2 FQNNGV. The CDR3 covers 15 residues. In nucleotides, the CDR3 is TGTGCCAGCAGCTTGGATCCACAGGGAAACTATGGCCACACCTTC. Its protein product is CASSLDPQGNYGHTF.

This clonotype appeared many times. The J gene is TRBJ1-6, the V gene TRBV20-1; TRBD1 matches 7 bases. CDR1 and CDR2 (germline): DFQATT, SNEGSKA (reference sequence). The CDR3 contains 13 residues. V gave up 4 bases and J gave up 6 bases; unmatched junction bases: 3. In DNA form, the CDR3 reads TGCAGTGCTAACAGGGGATCTAATTCACCCCTCCACTTT. Its protein is CSANRGSNSPLHF.

This clonotype was counted ten times or more. This chain connects TRBV10-3 to TRBJ1-2, with D unresolved. The CDR3 has 12 amino acids. Germline CDR1 reads ENHRY; CDR2 reads SYGVKD. The V gene lost 2 bases and the J gene lost 7 bases, with 8 bases spanning the gap. The CDR3 DNA reads TGTGCCATCAGTGAGCGGTTATCTGGCTACACCTTC. Its translation is CAISERLSGYTF.